This T cell receptor (beta chain) originates from a study of cytomegalovirus exposure and HLA in healthy donors. Study outcomes and limitations: Indistinguishability led to the exclusion of some V segments, TRBV6-2 and TRBV6-3 included. One variant, a missense change in DCLRE1C, was linked in a later analysis to TCR beta V- and J-gene trimming. In a later analysis, at a false discovery rate of 0.05, approximately 15,000 TCR beta sequences matched HLA alleles.

Primers: 60 Vbeta forward and 13 Jbeta reverse. Clones were sequenced by immunoSEQ multiplex PCR, and TCRdb holds only the in-frame ones, with some missing. Among about 140,000 clones listed, 78% were seen once. After removal of 2 bases from V and 8 bases from J, the junction contained 7 bases not matched to a gene. Germline V gives CDR1 SGHDT, CDR2 YYEEEE. The CDR3 extends over 14 amino acids. Notes on this clone: Antigen: not known.

The chain uses TRBV5-6 and TRBJ2-3, with 8 positions matching TRBD1. This receptor was taken from a male donor in good health and CMV-seronegative. Input material: PBMCs. The CDR3 spells CASSFWTGWVTQYF. The CDR3, as DNA: TGTGCCAGCAGCTTTTGGACAGGGTGGGTTACGCAGTATTTT.